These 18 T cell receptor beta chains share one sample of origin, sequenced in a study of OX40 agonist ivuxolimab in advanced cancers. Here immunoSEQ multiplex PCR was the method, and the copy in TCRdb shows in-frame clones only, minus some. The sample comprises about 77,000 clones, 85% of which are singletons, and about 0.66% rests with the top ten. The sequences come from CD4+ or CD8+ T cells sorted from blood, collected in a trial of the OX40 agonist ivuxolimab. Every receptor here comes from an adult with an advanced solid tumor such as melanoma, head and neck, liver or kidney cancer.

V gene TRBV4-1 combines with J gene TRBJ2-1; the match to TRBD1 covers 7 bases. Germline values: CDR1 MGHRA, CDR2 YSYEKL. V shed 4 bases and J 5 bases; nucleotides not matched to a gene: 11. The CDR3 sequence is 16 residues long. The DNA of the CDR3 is TGCGCCAGCAGCCCGATGACAGGGAAAGACAACAATGAGCAGTTCTTC. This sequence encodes CASSPMTGKDNNEQFF.

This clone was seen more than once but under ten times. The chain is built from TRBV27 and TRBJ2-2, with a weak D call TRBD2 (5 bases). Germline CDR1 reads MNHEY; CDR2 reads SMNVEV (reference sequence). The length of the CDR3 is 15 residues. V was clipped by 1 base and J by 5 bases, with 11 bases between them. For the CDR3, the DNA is TGTGCCAGCAGTTTATATACGGGAAAGACCGGGGAGCTGTTTTTT. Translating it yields CASSLYTGKTGELFF.

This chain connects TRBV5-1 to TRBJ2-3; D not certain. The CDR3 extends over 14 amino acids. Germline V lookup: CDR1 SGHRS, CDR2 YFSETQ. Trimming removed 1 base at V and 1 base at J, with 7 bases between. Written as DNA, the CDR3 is TGCGCCAGCAGCTTGCGTTTCGGCACAGATACGCAGTATTTT. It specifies CASSLRFGTDTQYF.

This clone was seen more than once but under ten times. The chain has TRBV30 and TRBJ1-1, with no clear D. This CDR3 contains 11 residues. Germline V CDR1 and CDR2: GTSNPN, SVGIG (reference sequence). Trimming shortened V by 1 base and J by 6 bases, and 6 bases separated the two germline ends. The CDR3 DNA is TGTGCCTGGAGTGGGGTGGCTGAAGCTTTCTTT. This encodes CAWSGVAEAFF.

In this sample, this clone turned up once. As DNA, the CDR3 is TGTGCCAGCAGTACGACAGGGGATAGCAATCAGCCCCAGCATTTT. Amino acid sequence: CASSTTGDSNQPQHF. The V call is TRBV6-6, the J call TRBJ1-5; 8 positions agree with TRBD1. The CDR3 has 15 residues. J lost 0 bases, V lost 5 bases, and 3 bases had no gene match. From germline, CDR1 is MNHNY and CDR2 SVGAGI (reference sequence).

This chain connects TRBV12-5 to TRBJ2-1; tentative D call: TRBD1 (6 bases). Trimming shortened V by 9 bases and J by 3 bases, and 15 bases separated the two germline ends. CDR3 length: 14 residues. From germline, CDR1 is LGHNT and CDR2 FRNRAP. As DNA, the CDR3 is TGTGCTAGCGCAGGGGCCTACTTCTACAATGAGCAGTTCTTC. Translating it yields CASAGAYFYNEQFF.

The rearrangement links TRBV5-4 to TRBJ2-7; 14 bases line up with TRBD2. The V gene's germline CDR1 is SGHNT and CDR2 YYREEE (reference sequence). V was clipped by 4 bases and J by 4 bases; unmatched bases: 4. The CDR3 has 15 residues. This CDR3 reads CASSDRTSGGYEQYF. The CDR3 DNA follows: TGTGCCAGCAGCGACCGGACTAGCGGGGGGTACGAGCAGTACTTC.

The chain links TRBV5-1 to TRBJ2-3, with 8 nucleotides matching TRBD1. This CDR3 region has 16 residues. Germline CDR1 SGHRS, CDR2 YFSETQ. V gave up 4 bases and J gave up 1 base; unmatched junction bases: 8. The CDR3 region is CASSPGTGAGTDTQYF. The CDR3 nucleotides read TGCGCCAGCAGCCCCGGGACAGGAGCGGGCACAGATACGCAGTATTTT.

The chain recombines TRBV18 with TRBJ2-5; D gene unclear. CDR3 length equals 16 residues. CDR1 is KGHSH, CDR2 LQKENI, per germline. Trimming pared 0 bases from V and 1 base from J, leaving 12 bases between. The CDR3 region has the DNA TGTGCCAGCTCACCACCGACCATGAGAGCCCAAGAGACCCAGTACTTC. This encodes CASSPPTMRAQETQYF.

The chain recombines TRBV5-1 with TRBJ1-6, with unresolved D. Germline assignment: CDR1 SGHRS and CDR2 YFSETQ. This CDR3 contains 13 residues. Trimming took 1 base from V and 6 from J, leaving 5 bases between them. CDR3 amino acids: CASSLSRNSPLHF. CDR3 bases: TGCGCCAGCAGCTTGTCCCGTAATTCACCCCTCCACTTT. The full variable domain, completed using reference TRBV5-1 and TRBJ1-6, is KAGVTQTPRYLIKTRGQQVTLSCSPISGHRSVSWYQQTPGQGLQFLFEYFSETQRNKGNFPGRFSGRQFSNSRSEMNVSTLELGDSALYLCASSLSRNSPLHFGNGTRLTVT.

The CDR3 DNA follows: TGTGCCAGCAGTGACGGCTCTAGCACAGATACGCAGTATTTT. It translates to CASSDGSSTDTQYF. V gene TRBV21-1 combines with J gene TRBJ2-3. TRBV21-1 is a recognized pseudogene. This CDR3 region has 14 residues.

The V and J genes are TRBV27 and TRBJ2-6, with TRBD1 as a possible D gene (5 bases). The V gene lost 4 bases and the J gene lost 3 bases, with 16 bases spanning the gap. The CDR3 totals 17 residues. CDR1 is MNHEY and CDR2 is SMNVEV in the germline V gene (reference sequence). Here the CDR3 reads CASSSHQGAYGANVLTF. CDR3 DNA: TGTGCCAGCAGTTCCCATCAAGGGGCTTATGGGGCCAACGTCCTGACTTTC.

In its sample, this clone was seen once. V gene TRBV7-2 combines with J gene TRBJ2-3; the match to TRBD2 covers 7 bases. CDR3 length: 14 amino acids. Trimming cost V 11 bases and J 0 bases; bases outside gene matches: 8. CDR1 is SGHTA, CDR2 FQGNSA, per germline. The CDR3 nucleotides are TGTGCCTCCCACGGGGGGTTTAGCACAGATACGCAGTATTTT. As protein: CASHGGFSTDTQYF.

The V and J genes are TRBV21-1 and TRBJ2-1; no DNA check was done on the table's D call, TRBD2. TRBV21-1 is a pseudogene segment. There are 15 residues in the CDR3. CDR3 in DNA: TGTGCCAGCAGCAAAGAGCCCAAAGGGGGGGATGAGCAGTTCTTC. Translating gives CASSKEPKGGDEQFF.

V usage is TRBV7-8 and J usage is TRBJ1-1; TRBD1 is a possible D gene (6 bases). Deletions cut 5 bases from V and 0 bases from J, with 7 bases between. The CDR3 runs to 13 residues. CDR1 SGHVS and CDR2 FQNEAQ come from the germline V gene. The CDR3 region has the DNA TGTGCCAGCAGCGACAGGATGAACACTGAAGCTTTCTTT. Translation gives CASSDRMNTEAFF. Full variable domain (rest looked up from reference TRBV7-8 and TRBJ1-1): GAGVSQSPRYKVAKRGQDVALRCDPISGHVSLFWYQQALGQGPEFLTYFQNEAQLDKSGLPSDRFFAERPEGSVSTLKIQRTQQEDSAVYLCASSDRMNTEAFFGQGTRLTVV.

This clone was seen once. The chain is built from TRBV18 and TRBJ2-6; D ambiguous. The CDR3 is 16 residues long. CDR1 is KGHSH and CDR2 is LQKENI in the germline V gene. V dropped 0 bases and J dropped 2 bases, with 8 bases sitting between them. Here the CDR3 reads CASSPPTDAGANVLTF. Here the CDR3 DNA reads TGTGCCAGCTCACCACCGACGGACGCTGGGGCCAACGTCCTGACTTTC. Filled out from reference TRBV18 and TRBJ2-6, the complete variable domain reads NAGVMQNPRHLVRRRGQEARLRCSPMKGHSHVYWYRQLPEEGLKFMVYLQKENIIDESGMPKERFSAEFPKEGPSILRIQQVVRGDSAAYFCASSPPTDAGANVLTFGAGSRLTVL.

The CDR3 nucleotides are TGTGCCAGCAGGCCTCCGGGACTAGCGGGAAGGGAGCAGTACTTC. This sequence encodes CASRPPGLAGREQYF. The chain is built from TRBV2 and TRBJ2-7, with TRBD2 matching over 13 bases. The CDR3 contains 15 residues. V shed 6 bases and J 7 bases; nucleotides not matched to a gene: 9. CDR1 and CDR2 from the germline V gene are SNHLY and FYNNEI.

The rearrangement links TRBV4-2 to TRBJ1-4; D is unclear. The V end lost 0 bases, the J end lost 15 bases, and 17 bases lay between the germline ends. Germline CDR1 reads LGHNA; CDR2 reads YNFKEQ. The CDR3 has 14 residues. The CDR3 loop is CASSQDRTARMVFF. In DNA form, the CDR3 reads TGTGCCAGCAGCCAAGATAGGACCGCCAGGATGGTGTTTTTT.